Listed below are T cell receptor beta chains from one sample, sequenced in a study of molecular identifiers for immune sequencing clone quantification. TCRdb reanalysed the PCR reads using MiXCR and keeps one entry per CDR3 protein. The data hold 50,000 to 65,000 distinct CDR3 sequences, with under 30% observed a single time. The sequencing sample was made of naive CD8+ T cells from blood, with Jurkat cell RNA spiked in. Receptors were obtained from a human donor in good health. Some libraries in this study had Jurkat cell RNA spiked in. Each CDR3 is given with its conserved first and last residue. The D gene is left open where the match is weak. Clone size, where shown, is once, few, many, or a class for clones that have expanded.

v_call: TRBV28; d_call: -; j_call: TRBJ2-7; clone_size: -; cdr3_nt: TGTGCCAGCAGTCTTCCGGGGACTTACTACGAGCAGTACTTC; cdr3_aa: CASSLPGTYYEQYF
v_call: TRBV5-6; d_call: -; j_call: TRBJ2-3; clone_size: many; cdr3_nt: TGTGCCAGCAGCGCGCAACAGGACACAGATACGCAGTATTTT; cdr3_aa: CASSAQQDTDTQYF
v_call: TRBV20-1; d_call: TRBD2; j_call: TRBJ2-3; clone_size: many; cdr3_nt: TGCAGTGCTAGAGAGGCTAGCGGGGAGGCAGATACGCAGTATTTT; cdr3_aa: CSAREASGEADTQYF
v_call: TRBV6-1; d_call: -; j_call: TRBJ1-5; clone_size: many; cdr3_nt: TGTGCCAGCAGTCGACTGGTTGGTAGGGGGACGGATCAGCCCCAGCATTTT; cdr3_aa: CASSRLVGRGTDQPQHF
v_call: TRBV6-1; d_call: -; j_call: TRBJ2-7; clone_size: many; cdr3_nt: TGTGCCAGCGTCGGGAGCTCCTACGAGCAGTACTTC; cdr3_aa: CASVGSSYEQYF
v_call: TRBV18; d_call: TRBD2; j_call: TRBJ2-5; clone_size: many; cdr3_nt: TGTGCCAGCTCACTAGCGGGAGGGGAAGAGACCCAGTACTTC; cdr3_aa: CASSLAGGEETQYF
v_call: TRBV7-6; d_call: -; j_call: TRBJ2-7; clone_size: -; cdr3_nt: TGTGCCAGCAGCCCAGCGGACAGACCCTACGAGCAGTACTTC; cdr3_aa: CASSPADRPYEQYF
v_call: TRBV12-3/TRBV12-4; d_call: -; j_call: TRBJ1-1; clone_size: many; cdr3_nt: TGTGCCAGCAGTTCCGAGACAGGAACGGGTCATGGGACTGAAGCTTTCTTT; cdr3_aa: CASSSETGTGHGTEAFF
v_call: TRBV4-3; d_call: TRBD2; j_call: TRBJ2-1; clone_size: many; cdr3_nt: TGCGCCAGCAGCCAAGATGAGGGAGCGGGAGGGCACAATGAGCAGTTCTTC; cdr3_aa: CASSQDEGAGGHNEQFF
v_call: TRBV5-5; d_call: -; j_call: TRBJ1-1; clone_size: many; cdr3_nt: TGTGCCAGCAGAATAGGGCCCGGCACTGAAGCTTTCTTT; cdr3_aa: CASRIGPGTEAFF
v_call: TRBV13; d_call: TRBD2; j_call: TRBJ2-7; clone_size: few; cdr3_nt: TGTGCCAGCAGCGACGGACTAGCGGGATCCCCGTACTTC; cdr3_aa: CASSDGLAGSPYF
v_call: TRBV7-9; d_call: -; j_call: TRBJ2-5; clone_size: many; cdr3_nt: TGTGCCAGCAGCCCCCCGACCAATAATCCCGAAGAGACCCAGTACTTC; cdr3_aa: CASSPPTNNPEETQYF
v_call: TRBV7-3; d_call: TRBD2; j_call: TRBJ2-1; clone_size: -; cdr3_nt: TGTGCCAGCAGCCTTCTAGCGGGGAGCTCCTACAATGAGCAGTTCTTC; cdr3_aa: CASSLLAGSSYNEQFF
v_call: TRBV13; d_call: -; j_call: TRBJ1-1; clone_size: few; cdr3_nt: TGTGCCAGCAGCTTAGGGGCCTATGGTGAAGCTTTCTTT; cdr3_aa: CASSLGAYGEAFF
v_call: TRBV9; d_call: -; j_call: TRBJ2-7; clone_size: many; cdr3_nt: TGTGCCAGCAGCCCTTCGGGCAGATCCTACGAGCAGTACTTC; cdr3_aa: CASSPSGRSYEQYF
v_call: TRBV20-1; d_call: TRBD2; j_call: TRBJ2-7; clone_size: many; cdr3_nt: TGCAGTGCTAGGGGACTAGCGGGAATTCCCTACGAGCAGTACTTC; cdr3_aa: CSARGLAGIPYEQYF
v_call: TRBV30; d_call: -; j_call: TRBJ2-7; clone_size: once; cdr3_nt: TGTGCCCGGAGCCCCGGGGTAGCGCTCTTCCGCGTGCAGTACTTC; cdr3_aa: CARSPGVALFRVQYF
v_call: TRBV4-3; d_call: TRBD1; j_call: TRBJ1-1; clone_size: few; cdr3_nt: TGCGCCAGCAACACAGGGGACACTGAAGCTTTCTTT; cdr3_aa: CASNTGDTEAFF
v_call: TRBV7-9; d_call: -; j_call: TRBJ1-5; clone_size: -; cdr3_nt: TGTGCCAGCAGCTTGGGGGTACCGGACCGAAATCAGCCCCAGCATTTT; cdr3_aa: CASSLGVPDRNQPQHF
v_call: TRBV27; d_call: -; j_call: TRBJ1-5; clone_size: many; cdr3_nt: TGTGCCAGCAGTTTCAGGGGATCGTATCAGCCCCAGCATTTT; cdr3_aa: CASSFRGSYQPQHF
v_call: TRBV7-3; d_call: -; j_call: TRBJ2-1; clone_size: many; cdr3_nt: TGTGCCAGCAGCTTAAGCGGGGTCTCCTACAATGAGCAGTTCTTC; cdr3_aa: CASSLSGVSYNEQFF
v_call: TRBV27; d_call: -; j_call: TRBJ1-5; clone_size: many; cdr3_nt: TGTGCCAGCAGTTTATTCAGGGACCAGCCCCAGCATTTT; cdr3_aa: CASSLFRDQPQHF
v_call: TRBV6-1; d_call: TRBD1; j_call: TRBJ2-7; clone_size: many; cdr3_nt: TGTGCCAGCAGTGAAATTGGACAGGAGACCTACGAGCAGTACTTC; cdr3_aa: CASSEIGQETYEQYF
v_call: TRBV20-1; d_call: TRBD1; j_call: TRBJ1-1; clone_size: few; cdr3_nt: TGCAGTGCTAGAAACAGGGGGCCGAGTGAAGCTTTCTTT; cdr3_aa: CSARNRGPSEAFF
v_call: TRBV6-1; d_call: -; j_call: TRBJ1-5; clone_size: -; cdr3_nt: TGTGCCAGCAGTGAGGGTTATTGGGGGCGAGGGGATCAGCCCCAGCATTTT; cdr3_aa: CASSEGYWGRGDQPQHF
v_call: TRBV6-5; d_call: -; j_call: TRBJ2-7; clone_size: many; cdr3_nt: TGTGCCAGCAAGGGGGTTTCCTACGAGCAGTACTTC; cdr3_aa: CASKGVSYEQYF
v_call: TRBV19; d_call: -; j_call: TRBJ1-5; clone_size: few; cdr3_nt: TGTGCCAGTAGTATCGTGGGGGGGGGCAGCAATCAGCCCCAGCATTTT; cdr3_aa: CASSIVGGGSNQPQHF
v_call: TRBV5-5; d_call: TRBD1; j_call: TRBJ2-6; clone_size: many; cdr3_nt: TGTGCCAGCAGCTTGTCGGCAGGGGGCAGCTCTGGGGCCAACGTCCTGACTTTC; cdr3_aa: CASSLSAGGSSGANVLTF
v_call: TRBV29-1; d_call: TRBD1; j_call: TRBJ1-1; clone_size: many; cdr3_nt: TGCAGCGTTGGGACAGGGTCTGAAGCTTTCTTT; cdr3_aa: CSVGTGSEAFF
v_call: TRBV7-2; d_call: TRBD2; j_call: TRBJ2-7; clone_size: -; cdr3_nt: TGTGCCAGCAGCTTAGATCCTAGCGGGGGCTTCAGCGACGAGCAGTACTTC; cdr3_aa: CASSLDPSGGFSDEQYF
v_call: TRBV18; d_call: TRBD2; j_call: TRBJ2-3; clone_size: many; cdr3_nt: TGTGCCAGCTCACCACCAACGATCGGGGGGAGCACAGATACGCAGTATTTT; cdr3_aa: CASSPPTIGGSTDTQYF
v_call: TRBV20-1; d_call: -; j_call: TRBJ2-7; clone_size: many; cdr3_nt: TGCAGTGCACACCGGGACGCGGAGAGCTCCTACGAGCAGTACTTC; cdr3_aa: CSAHRDAESSYEQYF
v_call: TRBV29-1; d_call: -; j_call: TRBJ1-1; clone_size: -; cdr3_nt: TGCAGCGTTGTAGGACAGTGGATGAACGCTGAAGCTTTCTTT; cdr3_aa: CSVVGQWMNAEAFF
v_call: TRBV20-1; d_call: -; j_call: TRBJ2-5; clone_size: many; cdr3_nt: TGCAGTGCTAGAGATCGAGGGAGAGCTAGCCCGGAGACCCAGTACTTC; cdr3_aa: CSARDRGRASPETQYF
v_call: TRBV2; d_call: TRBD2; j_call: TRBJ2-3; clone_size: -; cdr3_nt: TGTGCCAGCAGTGAGCGGGGGGGTGGCACAGATACGCAGTATTTT; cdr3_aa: CASSERGGGTDTQYF
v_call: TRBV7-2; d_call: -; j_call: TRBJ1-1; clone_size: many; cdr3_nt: TGTGCCAGCAGCTTAGTGCAGGGGGAAGCTTTCTTT; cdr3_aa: CASSLVQGEAFF
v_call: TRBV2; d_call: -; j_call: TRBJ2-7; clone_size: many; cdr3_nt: TGTGCCAGCAGTGTTGGTGCAGGGGATCACGAGCAGTACTTC; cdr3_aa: CASSVGAGDHEQYF
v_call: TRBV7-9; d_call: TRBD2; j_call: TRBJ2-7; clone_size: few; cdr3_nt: TGTGCCAGCAGCCCGAGACTAGCGGGATTTTATGAGCAGTACTTC; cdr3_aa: CASSPRLAGFYEQYF
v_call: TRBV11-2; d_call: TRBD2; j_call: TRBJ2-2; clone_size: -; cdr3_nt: TGTGCCTGGACTAGCGCAAACACCGGGGAGCTGTTTTTT; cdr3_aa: CAWTSANTGELFF
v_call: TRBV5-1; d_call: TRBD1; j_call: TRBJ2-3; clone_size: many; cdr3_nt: TGCGCCAGCAGACGGGACAGGGGAAGTCTTGGCACAGATACGCAGTATTTT; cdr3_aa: CASRRDRGSLGTDTQYF
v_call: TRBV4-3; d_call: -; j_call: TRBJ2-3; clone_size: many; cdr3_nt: TGCGCCAGCAGCCAAGATGGCCGGGCCCCGGAGTATTTT; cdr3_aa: CASSQDGRAPEYF
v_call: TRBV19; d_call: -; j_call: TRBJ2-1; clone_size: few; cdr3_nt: TGTGCCAGTAGTCCAGGGGCCGAGGGTAATGAGCAGTTCTTC; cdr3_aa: CASSPGAEGNEQFF
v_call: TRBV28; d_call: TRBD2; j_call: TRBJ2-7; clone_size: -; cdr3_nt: TGTGCCGGCAGTCAAACTAGCGGGAGGTACTACGAGCAGTACTTC; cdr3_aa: CAGSQTSGRYYEQYF
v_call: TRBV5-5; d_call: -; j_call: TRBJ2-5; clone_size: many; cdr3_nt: TGTGCCAGCAGCCTACAGGGCATCCAGTACTTC; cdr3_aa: CASSLQGIQYF